These 17 T cell receptor beta chains were all obtained from the same sample, sequenced in a study of blood T cell repertoires in COVID-19. Using immunoSEQ multiplex PCR, the repertoire was profiled, and TCRdb retains in-frame clones only, with some absent. In the table there are a few hundred thousand clones, under 90% of which are singletons. Specimen: peripheral blood. These receptor sequences come from a woman aged 60-70 years who had recovered from COVID-19.

The chain joins TRBV6-1 to TRBJ2-3; TRBD2 agrees at 8 bases. CDR3 length equals 13 residues. V trimming: 10 bases; J trimming: 1 base; junction bases outside the gene matches: 4. Germline lookup yields CDR1 MNHNS and CDR2 SASEGT. In DNA, the CDR3 is TGTGCCAACAAAGCGGGGGGCACAGATACGCAGTATTTT. It translates to CANKAGGTDTQYF.

This clone appeared a single time. One junction end disagrees with the germline gene, perhaps due to a read error. As DNA, the CDR3 is TGTGCTAGCAGCTTATCCGACAGGAGGAATGAAAAACTGTTTTTT. It codes for CASSLSDRRNEKLFF. This chain uses TRBV7-7 with TRBJ1-4; possibly TRBD1 for D (6 bases). The CDR3 consists of 15 residues. The germline gives CDR1 SSHAT, CDR2 FNYEAQ (reference sequence). Using reference TRBV7-7 and TRBJ1-4 for the parts outside the CDR3, the full variable domain is GAGVSQSPRYKVTKRGQDVTLRCDPISSHATLYWYQQALGQGPEFLTYFNYEAQPDKSGLPSDRFSAERPEGSISTLTIQRTEQRDSAMYRCASSLSDRRNEKLFFGSGTQLSVL.

V is TRBV12-3 or TRBV12-4 and J is TRBJ1-4; D remains unclear. The CDR3 extends over 10 amino acids. V lost 6 bases to trimming and J lost 8 bases, with 4 bases between them. The CDR3 nucleotides are TGTGCCAGCAGGAGGGAAAAACTGTTTTTT. Its protein product is CASRREKLFF.

V and J are TRBV7-6 and TRBJ2-5, with TRBD2 as a possible D gene (6 bases). CDR1 and CDR2 (germline): SGHVS, FNYEAQ. V lost 3 bases and J lost 4, with 9 bases in between. The CDR3 spans 13 residues. The CDR3 reads CASSFVSGETQYF. The CDR3 DNA reads as TGTGCCAGCAGCTTTGTTAGCGGAGAGACCCAGTACTTC.

The chain has TRBV9 and TRBJ1-1; tentative D call: TRBD1 (6 bases). CDR3 length equals 19 residues. Germline CDR1 is SGDLS and CDR2 is YYNGEE. The ends were cut back, 2 bases at V and 0 bases at J, with 23 bases in the middle. In nucleotides, the CDR3 is TGTGCCAGCAGCGTCGCCCCGGTGAGAGGACAGACAATGAACACTGAAGCTTTCTTT. Protein product: CASSVAPVRGQTMNTEAFF.

CDR3 loop: CASSFRGTSGEQYF. The DNA for the CDR3 is TGTGCCAGCAGCTTTCGGGGAACTTCTGGGGAGCAGTACTTC. This sequence joins TRBV11-2 and TRBJ2-7, with D possibly TRBD2 on 5 matching bases. Germline assignment: CDR1 SGHAT and CDR2 FQNNGV. The CDR3 runs to 14 residues. Trimming shortened V by 3 bases and J by 7 bases, and 16 bases separated the two germline ends.

The chain employs TRBV5-5 and TRBJ1-5; D gene uncertain. CDR3 size: 16 residues. Trimming took off 1 base at V and 4 bases at J, with 15 bases between the two ends. Germline lookup yields CDR1 SGHKS and CDR2 YYEKEE (reference sequence). The CDR3 nucleotides are TGTGCCAGCAGCTTGAGAGGTAATATCGGGAATCAGCCCCAGCATTTT. Translated, it gives CASSLRGNIGNQPQHF.

This chain joins TRBV10-3 and TRBJ2-1, with TRBD1 matching 10 bases. Per germline, CDR1 ENHRY and CDR2 SYGVKD. The V gene end was trimmed by 10 bases and the J gene end by 4 bases; junction bases not matched to a gene: 10. This CDR3 spans 15 amino acids. CDR3 coding DNA: TGTGCCACAAAGACAGGGGGCCATGGATACAATGAGCAGTTCTTC. It is translated as CATKTGGHGYNEQFF.

This sequence joins TRBV7-9 and TRBJ1-2; no definite D call. The ends were cut back, 7 bases at V and 5 bases at J, with 14 bases in the middle. The V gene's germline CDR1 is SEHNR and CDR2 FQNEAQ (reference sequence). CDR3 length: 13 amino acids. This CDR3 is CASTTEGVYGYTF. CDR3 nucleotides: TGTGCCAGCACCACCGAGGGAGTTTATGGCTACACCTTC. The full variable domain, its missing parts supplied by reference TRBV7-9 and TRBJ1-2, is DTGVSQNPRHKITKRGQNVTFRCDPISEHNRLYWYRQTLGQGPEFLTYFQNEAQLEKSRLLSDRFSAERPKGSFSTLEIQRTEQGDSAMYLCASTTEGVYGYTFGSGTRLTVV.

The V call is TRBV5-1, the J call TRBJ2-7; D unresolved. Germline V gene lookup returns CDR1 SGHRS and CDR2 YFSETQ. Trimming stripped 0 bases from V and 5 bases from J, with 6 bases between. The CDR3 loop spans 12 amino acids. The CDR3 coding sequence is TGCGCCAGCAGCTTGGGACAAAACGAGCAGTACTTC. It translates to CASSLGQNEQYF.

The chain combines TRBV4-1 with TRBJ1-4; TRBD1 matches 8 bases. Germline V CDR1 and CDR2: MGHRA, YSYEKL. V was pared by 4 bases and J by 5 bases, with 12 bases of the junction left unmatched. The CDR3 covers 17 residues. The CDR3 bases are TGCGCCAGCAGCCCCCAATCTACAGGGGGGGTAAATGAAAAACTGTTTTTT. It yields the protein CASSPQSTGGVNEKLFF.

V and J are TRBV4-1 and TRBJ1-5; no firm D call. CDR1 and CDR2 (germline): MGHRA, YSYEKL. Trimming stripped 0 bases from V and 5 bases from J, with 5 bases between. This CDR3 has 13 residues. CDR3 DNA sequence: TGCGCCAGCAGCCAAGACCGGGATCAGCCCCAGCATTTT. Translating gives CASSQDRDQPQHF.

This clone was observed a single time. The V gene is TRBV5-6, the J gene TRBJ2-3, with 10 bases fitting TRBD1. V was clipped by 3 bases and J by 5 bases; unmatched bases: 9. CDR3 length: 16 amino acids. Germline CDR1 and CDR2: SGHDT and YYEEEE. The CDR3 nucleotides are TGTGCCAGCAGCTCCGGGACAGGGGCTAGCGAAGATACGCAGTATTTT. Its protein is CASSSGTGASEDTQYF.

The CDR3 coding sequence is TGCAGTGCTAGTCCCAGGGGACAAACTGAAGCTTTCTTT. Residues: CSASPRGQTEAFF. V usage is TRBV20-1 and J usage is TRBJ1-1; TRBD1 might be the D (6 bases). The CDR3 has 13 residues. V was cut by 3 bases and J by 5 bases, with 13 bases left in between. Germline assignment: CDR1 DFQATT and CDR2 SNEGSKA (reference sequence).

The gene calls are TRBV30 and TRBJ1-1; possibly TRBD1 for D (5 bases). The V gene lost 2 bases and the J gene lost 10 bases, with 14 bases spanning the gap. The germline V gene has CDR1 GTSNPN and CDR2 SVGIG (reference sequence). This CDR3 is built from 12 residues. The CDR3 DNA reads TGTGCCTGGAGTCAGGGCGCCCAGTCAGCTTTCTTT. Translated: CAWSQGAQSAFF.

J is TRBJ1-1 and V is TRBV7-3; possible D gene TRBD1, 6 bases. The V gene lost 4 bases and the J gene lost 2 bases, with 11 bases spanning the gap. This CDR3 region has 14 residues. From germline, CDR1 is SGHTA and CDR2 FQGTGA. CDR3 sequence reads: CASSYGGPNTEAFF. CDR3 DNA sequence: TGTGCCAGCAGCTATGGGGGCCCTAACACTGAAGCTTTCTTT.

The chain joins TRBV5-5 to TRBJ2-2, with D possibly matching TRBD1 (5 bases). Trimming took off 2 bases at V and 6 bases at J, with 17 bases between the two ends. The CDR3 runs 16 residues. The V gene's germline CDR1 is SGHKS and CDR2 YYEKEE (reference sequence). As DNA, the CDR3 is TGTGCCAGCAGCTTTCGGCAGGGCATTGGTTCCGGGGAGCTGTTTTTT. This codes for CASSFRQGIGSGELFF.